The subject of this entry is one T cell receptor (beta chain). Its antigen is unidentified. Naivety in CD8+ T cells corresponded to a CD45RO-CCR7+CD27+CD95- phenotype. The germline CDR1 and CDR2 sequences are LNHDA and SQIVND (reference sequence). CDR3 length equals 15 residues. The data derive from a study of CXCR3-negative and CXCR3-positive naive CD8 T cells. Study information: There were 110 million to 150 million TRB reads altogether, and each library had about 1.5 +/- 0.3 million of them.

Each TRB cDNA library was prepared by 5' RACE (with UMI labels). TCRdb reanalyzed the 5' RACE reads, giving one entry per CDR3 protein sequence and no DNA. The repertoire table contains approximately 70,000 distinct CDR3 sequences. Study observations and caveats: The study inferred TCR strength from TRB CDR3 properties and found comparable surface CD5 between naive subsets.

The rearrangement links TRBV19 to TRBJ1-1; no DNA is available, so the TRBD1 call from TCRdb remains unchecked. The sequence came from a human donor in good health. Some clones in this sample may be carry-over from other donors' samples. Sequenced sample: naive CXCR3- CD8+ T cells from blood. Documented subset: CD45RO-CCR7+CD27+CD95- naive CD8+ T cells lacking CXCR3 (TNR3-). CDR3 sequence reads: CASRSGTGMWTEAFF. Looking up the rest from reference TRBV19 and TRBJ1-1 gives the full variable domain: DGGITQSPKYLFRKEGQNVTLSCEQNLNHDAMYWYRQDPGQGLRLIYYSQIVNDFQKGDIAEGYSVSREKKESFPLTVTSAQKNPTAFYLCASRSGTGMWTEAFFGQGTRLTVV.